The 29 T cell receptor beta chains in this list originate from one sample, sequenced in a study of identical twins. Using its own MiXCR run on the 5' RACE reads, TCRdb lists one record per CDR3 protein. The sample contains hundreds of thousands of distinct CDR3 sequences, under 9% of which appear only once. These data were likewise used in another study, on yellow fever vaccine responses in identical twins.

Sequencing was done on a sample of PBMCs. The receptors derive from a woman aged 18-29 years in good health.

At least ten counts were recorded for this clonotype. The rearrangement links TRBV12-3 or TRBV12-4 to TRBJ1-2; TRBD1 agrees at 8 bases. J gave up 7 bases and V 5 bases, and 12 bases lay outside the gene matches. The CDR3 is 15 amino acids. CDR3 in amino acids: CASSTRQGLSSGYTF. As DNA, the CDR3 is TGTGCCAGCAGTACCAGACAGGGGCTTTCAAGTGGCTACACCTTC.

This clonotype was counted only a few times. V is TRBV20-1 and J is TRBJ2-7; 8 bases are a match to TRBD2. The J segment lost 2 bases and the V segment lost 3 bases, leaving 6 bases of the junction unmatched. The CDR3 sequence is 14 residues long. Germline CDR1 and CDR2: DFQATT and SNEGSKA (reference sequence). The CDR3 protein is CSASRPGLAYEQYF. The CDR3 coding sequence is TGCAGTGCTAGCCGCCCGGGACTAGCCTACGAGCAGTACTTC.

The rearrangement joins TRBV6-1 to TRBJ1-6; TRBD1 matches 9 bases. The V and J ends lost 5 bases and 9 bases, in that order; junction bases with no gene match: 8. This CDR3 is built from 15 residues. Germline V gene lookup returns CDR1 MNHNS and CDR2 SASEGT. This chain's CDR3 is CASSTVGTGSSPLHF. The CDR3 DNA sequence: TGTGCCAGCAGTACCGTCGGGACAGGGTCTTCACCCCTCCACTTT.

The rearrangement uses TRBV5-6 and TRBJ2-5; TRBD2 agrees at 7 bases. J lost 2 bases, V lost 0 bases, and 7 bases had no gene match. Germline V gene data show CDR1 as SGHDT and CDR2 as YYEEEE. The CDR3 is 16 amino acids. CDR3 sequence (DNA): TGTGCCAGCAGCTTGGAGTTTTCCGGGGGGCAAGAGACCCAGTACTTC. It codes for CASSLEFSGGQETQYF. Drawing the rest from reference TRBV5-6 and TRBJ2-5, the complete variable domain is DAGVTQSPTHLIKTRGQQVTLRCSPKSGHDTVSWYQQALGQGPQFIFQYYEEEERQRGNFPDRFSGHQFPNYSSELNVNALLLGDSALYLCASSLEFSGGQETQYFGPGTRLLVL.

This rearrangement joins TRBV29-1 to TRBJ2-3; D is possibly TRBD2 (5 bases). CDR3 length equals 13 residues. V dropped 6 bases and J dropped 2 bases, with 12 bases sitting between them. The germline CDR1 and CDR2 sequences are SQVTM and ANQGSEA. The CDR3 DNA reads as TGCAGCGTCCCGGACGGGAACACAGATACGCAGTATTTT. Amino acid sequence: CSVPDGNTDTQYF.

Remarks on this clonotype: With a much larger clone just one base away, this may be a read error. This chain links TRBV6-2 or TRBV6-3 with TRBJ2-3; the match to TRBD1 covers 9 bases. CDR1 MNHEY and CDR2 SVGEGT come from the germline V gene. The V gene end was trimmed by 6 bases and the J gene end by 7 bases; junction bases not matched to a gene: 11. The CDR3 has 15 amino acids. For the CDR3, the DNA is TGTGCCAGCAGGACCGGGACAGGGACCCGGTATACGCAGTATTTT. As protein: CASRTGTGTRYTQYF.

The genes are TRBV7-2 and TRBJ2-1; TRBD2 matches 11 bases. This CDR3 has 15 residues. Germline values: CDR1 SGHTA, CDR2 FQGNSA. The V segment lost 5 bases and the J segment 3 bases; nucleotides outside the gene matches: 3. DNA of the CDR3: TGTGCCAGCAGCCCGACTAGCGGGAACTACAATGAGCAGTTCTTC. As protein: CASSPTSGNYNEQFF. The whole variable domain, remainder taken from reference TRBV7-2 and TRBJ2-1, is GAGVSQSPSNKVTEKGKDVELRCDPISGHTALYWYRQSLGQGLEFLIYFQGNSAPDKSGLPSDRFSAERTGGSVSTLTIQRTQQEDSAVYLCASSPTSGNYNEQFFGPGTRLTVL.

Many counts were recorded for this clonotype. CDR3: CASSLGRRQGSGNTIYF. The CDR3, as DNA: TGTGCCAGCAGTTTAGGCAGAAGACAGGGGTCCGGAAACACCATATATTTT. The chain has TRBV12-3 or TRBV12-4 and TRBJ1-3, with 8 bases fitting TRBD1. The J segment lost 4 bases and the V segment lost 1 base, leaving 9 bases of the junction unmatched. This CDR3 has 17 amino acids.

This clonotype showed up many times. The genes are TRBV7-2 and TRBJ2-7; possible D gene TRBD2, 5 bases. Trimming removed 6 bases from V and 2 bases from J, with 17 bases in between. This CDR3 region has 15 residues. Germline V CDR1 and CDR2: SGHTA, FQGNSA. The DNA for the CDR3 is TGTGCCAGCAGTCACCTAAGGACTGCTCCCTACGAGCAGTACTTC. Protein: CASSHLRTAPYEQYF.

This chain links TRBV4-3 with TRBJ2-7; D might be TRBD1 (6 bases). V lost 1 base and J lost 1, with 23 bases in between. This CDR3 spans 19 amino acids. Germline V lookup: CDR1 LGHNA, CDR2 YSLEER. The CDR3 DNA is TGCGCCAGCAGCCAAGCGGCCAGGGGAACCTTCCCAATATCCTACGAGCAGTACTTC. Protein: CASSQAARGTFPISYEQYF.

This clonotype was seen repeatedly, ten times or more. V gene TRBV4-3 combines with J gene TRBJ2-2; 7 bases match TRBD2. The CDR3 is 15 residues long. J was trimmed by 1 base and V by 5 bases; bases with no gene match: 4. Germline V gives CDR1 LGHNA, CDR2 YSLEER. CDR3 sequence reads: CASSWAGVNTGELFF. In DNA, the CDR3 is TGCGCCAGCAGCTGGGCGGGAGTGAACACCGGGGAGCTGTTTTTT.

This clonotype was counted between two and nine times. The rearrangement joins TRBV29-1 to TRBJ2-1, with 14 bases that match TRBD2. The CDR3 consists of 16 residues. V lost 5 bases, J lost 6 bases, and 9 bases stayed unmatched. Germline V gives CDR1 SQVTM, CDR2 ANQGSEA. The CDR3 DNA reads TGCAGCGTTTCGGGGACTAGCGGGGGATGGGGCAATGAGCAGTTCTTC. Translated, it gives CSVSGTSGGWGNEQFF.

About this clonotype itself: This may be a read error, as it is one base from a much larger clone. The chain carries TRBV2 and TRBJ2-2; 7 positions agree with TRBD2. Germline CDR1 SNHLY, CDR2 FYNNEI. This CDR3 comprises 18 residues. In DNA form, the CDR3 reads TGTACCAGCAGTTTTTTCCGGGGGGTTGGGGTAGGCACCGGGGAGCTGTTTTTT. It encodes CTSSFFRGVGVGTGELFF. Variable domain in full (rest from reference TRBV2 and TRBJ2-2): EPEVTQTPSHQVTQMGQEVILRCVPISNHLYFYWYRQILGQKVEFLVSFYNNEISEKSEIFDDQFSVERPDGSNFTLKIRSTKLEDSAMYFCTSSFFRGVGVGTGELFFGEGSRLTVL.

This clonotype was seen only once. The J gene is TRBJ2-5, the V gene TRBV7-8; either TRBD1 or TRBD2 may supply D (6 bases each). V was trimmed by 6 bases and J by 5 bases, leaving 19 bases between them. The CDR3 loop spans 15 amino acids. CDR1 is SGHVS, CDR2 FQNEAQ, per germline. The CDR3 protein is CASRGGLGGLETQYF. As DNA, the CDR3 is TGTGCCAGCAGAGGGGGATTGGGGGGCCTGGAGACCCAGTACTTC.

There are a few counts of this clonotype. The V gene is TRBV5-5, the J gene TRBJ2-7; no clear D gene. Germline V gene data show CDR1 as SGHKS and CDR2 as YYEKEE (reference sequence). The CDR3 is 11 amino acids. V dropped 0 bases and J dropped 8 bases, with 6 bases sitting between them. The CDR3 here is CASSLETKQYF. In nucleotides, the CDR3 is TGTGCCAGCAGCTTGGAGACAAAGCAGTACTTC.

This clonotype was counted many times. This chain links TRBV2 with TRBJ2-7; D not certain. Trimming cost V 7 bases and J 5 bases, with 18 bases left between them. This CDR3 has 14 residues. Germline lookup yields CDR1 SNHLY and CDR2 FYNNEI. CDR3 residues: CASKEEIAMDEQYF. The CDR3 nucleotides are TGTGCCAGCAAAGAGGAAATCGCCATGGACGAGCAGTACTTC.

The gene calls are TRBV3-1 and TRBJ2-1; 7 nucleotides agree with TRBD2. Germline V gene sequence: CDR1 LGHDT, CDR2 YNNKEL (reference sequence). Trimming took 11 bases from V and 2 from J; bases not matched to a gene: 21. The CDR3 length is 18 residues. CDR3 DNA: TGTGCCCTCAGTTGGACTAGGGCGTCGGCGGGGGCCTACAATGAGCAGTTCTTC. This gives the protein CALSWTRASAGAYNEQFF.

The rearrangement uses TRBV3-1 and TRBJ2-2; no clear D. Trimming removed 1 base from V and 7 bases from J, with 13 bases in between. Germline CDR1 and CDR2: LGHDT and YNNKEL (reference sequence). The CDR3 loop spans 15 amino acids. The CDR3 protein is CASSQVSLFSGELFF. The CDR3 DNA reads TGTGCCAGCAGCCAAGTCAGCCTTTTTAGCGGGGAGCTGTTTTTT.

V usage is TRBV7-9 and J usage is TRBJ1-1; D remains unclear. Trimming took off 2 bases at V and 3 bases at J, with 10 bases between the two ends. This CDR3 contains 14 residues. In germline, CDR1 is SEHNR, CDR2 FQNEAQ (reference sequence). DNA for the CDR3: TGTGCCAGCAGCTTATCGAGTGCGGACACTGAAGCTTTCTTT. Encoded protein: CASSLSSADTEAFF.

The sample holds many counts of this clonotype. This sequence joins TRBV2 and TRBJ1-1; D possibly corresponds to TRBD1 (6 bases). Per the germline V gene, CDR1 is SNHLY and CDR2 is FYNNEI. Trimming removed 3 bases at V and 10 bases at J, with 12 bases between. The CDR3 sequence is 12 residues long. CDR3 sequence reads: CASSDSPRGAFF. The CDR3 DNA follows: TGTGCCAGCAGTGACAGCCCCAGGGGAGCTTTCTTT.

The gene calls are TRBV3-1 and TRBJ1-2; 7 bases agree with TRBD1. The V and J ends lost 4 bases and 4 bases, in that order; junction bases with no gene match: 9. The CDR3 totals 15 residues. Germline V gene data show CDR1 as LGHDT and CDR2 as YNNKEL (reference sequence). CDR3 nucleotides: TGTGCCAGCAGCCCATCCAGGGACAGCTTCTATGGCTACACCTTC. Protein product: CASSPSRDSFYGYTF.

The chain combines TRBV2 with TRBJ2-3, with 7 nucleotides matching TRBD2. The germline V gene encodes CDR1 SNHLY and CDR2 FYNNEI. The V gene end was trimmed by 8 bases and the J gene end by 1 base; junction bases not matched to a gene: 15. The CDR3 sequence is 17 residues long. CDR3 nucleotides: TGTGCCAGCTTCTTTATTCGAGATCGGGGGGGCACAGATACGCAGTATTTT. As protein: CASFFIRDRGGTDTQYF.

This clonotype has ten or more counts. The V gene is TRBV2, the J gene TRBJ2-2, with 7 bases that match TRBD1. Germline V lookup: CDR1 SNHLY, CDR2 FYNNEI. This CDR3 is built from 15 residues. Unmatched junction bases numbered 11, after V lost 6 bases and J lost 7 bases. CDR3 sequence: CASRDRQGVGGELFF. The CDR3, as DNA: TGTGCCAGCAGAGACCGACAGGGCGTCGGCGGGGAGCTGTTTTTT.

This clonotype came up many times. The V call is TRBV12-3 or TRBV12-4, the J call TRBJ2-7; D unresolved. V shed 6 bases and J shed 5 bases, with 8 bases lying between them. The CDR3 runs to 11 residues. For the CDR3, the DNA is TGTGCCAGCAGCAGAGGCCACGAGCAGTACTTC. It encodes CASSRGHEQYF.

This clonotype was counted at least ten times. The chain couples TRBV7-9 to TRBJ2-7; D is perhaps TRBD2 (5 bases). CDR1 and CDR2 (germline): SEHNR, FQNEAQ (reference sequence). Trimming left V 1 base short and J 2 bases short, with 9 bases between. The CDR3 runs 14 residues. CDR3 bases: TGTGCCAGCAGCTTAGGCGGGCTTACCTACGAGCAGTACTTC. This codes for CASSLGGLTYEQYF.

The chain recombines TRBV29-1 with TRBJ2-2; 9 nucleotides line up with TRBD2. V lost 5 bases and J lost 6; bases outside the gene matches: 7. Per germline, CDR1 SQVTM and CDR2 ANQGSEA. This CDR3 comprises 14 residues. CDR3 amino acids: CSVPVAGAPGELFF. The CDR3 coding sequence is TGCAGCGTTCCAGTAGCGGGAGCGCCCGGGGAGCTGTTTTTT.

The CDR3 nucleotides are TGTGCCAGCTCACCGCCGGGGTTATCAGAGACCCAGTACTTC. This codes for CASSPPGLSETQYF. This chain joins TRBV18 and TRBJ2-5, with D perhaps TRBD2 (5 bases). Germline V gene data show CDR1 as KGHSH and CDR2 as LQKENI. CDR3 length: 14 amino acids. V shed 3 bases and J shed 4 bases, with 12 bases lying between them. Supplemented by reference TRBV18 and TRBJ2-5, the full variable domain reads NAGVMQNPRHLVRRRGQEARLRCSPMKGHSHVYWYRQLPEEGLKFMVYLQKENIIDESGMPKERFSAEFPKEGPSILRIQQVVRGDSAAYFCASSPPGLSETQYFGPGTRLLVL.

V and J are TRBV7-2 and TRBJ2-5; 11 bases line up with TRBD1. The germline V gene has CDR1 SGHTA and CDR2 FQGNSA. Trimming took 1 base from V and 5 from J; bases not matched to a gene: 3. This CDR3 is built from 15 residues. Here the CDR3 reads CASSLDGDRGETQYF. Here the CDR3 DNA reads TGTGCCAGCAGCTTAGATGGGGACAGGGGGGAGACCCAGTACTTC.

V usage is TRBV12-3 or TRBV12-4 and J usage is TRBJ1-5; D is perhaps TRBD1 (6 bases). The CDR3 totals 15 residues. V was pared by 6 bases and J by 2 bases, with 14 bases between. The CDR3 region is CASSQQGFGNQPQHF. CDR3 DNA sequence: TGTGCCAGCAGCCAACAGGGTTTTGGCAATCAGCCCCAGCATTTT.